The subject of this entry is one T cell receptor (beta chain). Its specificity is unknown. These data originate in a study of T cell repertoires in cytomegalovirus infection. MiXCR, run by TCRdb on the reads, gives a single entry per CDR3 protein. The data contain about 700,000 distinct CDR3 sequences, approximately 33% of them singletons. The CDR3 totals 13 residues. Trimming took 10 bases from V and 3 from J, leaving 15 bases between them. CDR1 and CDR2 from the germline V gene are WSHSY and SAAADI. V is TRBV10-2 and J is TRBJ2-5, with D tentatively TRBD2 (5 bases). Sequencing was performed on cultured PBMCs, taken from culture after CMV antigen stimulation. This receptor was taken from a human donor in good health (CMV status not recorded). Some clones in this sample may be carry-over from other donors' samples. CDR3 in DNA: TGCGCCACCATGAATCCGGGAAAAGAGACCCAGTACTTC. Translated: CATMNPGKETQYF.